This T cell receptor (beta chain) was obtained from a study of T cells in Graves' hyperthyroidism and ophthalmopathy. The CDR3 is 14 residues long. V dropped 3 bases and J dropped 2; count of bases not matched to a gene: 4. Germline CDR1 is LNHDA and CDR2 is SQIVND (reference sequence). Researchers amplified the TCR beta CDR3 regions from RNA transcripts. A set of HTBI primers served as the primers for a first-round RT-PCR of the TCR CDR3. TCRdb reprocessed the multiplex PCR reads via MiXCR and lists one record per CDR3 protein. The data contain about 210,000 distinct CDR3 sequences, around 20% of them singletons.

Material: blood. This rearrangement joins TRBV19 to TRBJ2-7, with 7 bases fitting TRBD1. This sequence originates from a man in his forties with Graves' hyperthyroidism. The CDR3 here is CASSIHGTAYEQYF. CDR3 in DNA: TGTGCCAGTAGTATTCATGGGACAGCCTACGAGCAGTACTTC. Full variable domain (rest looked up from reference TRBV19 and TRBJ2-7): DGGITQSPKYLFRKEGQNVTLSCEQNLNHDAMYWYRQDPGQGLRLIYYSQIVNDFQKGDIAEGYSVSREKKESFPLTVTSAQKNPTAFYLCASSIHGTAYEQYFGPGTRLTVT.